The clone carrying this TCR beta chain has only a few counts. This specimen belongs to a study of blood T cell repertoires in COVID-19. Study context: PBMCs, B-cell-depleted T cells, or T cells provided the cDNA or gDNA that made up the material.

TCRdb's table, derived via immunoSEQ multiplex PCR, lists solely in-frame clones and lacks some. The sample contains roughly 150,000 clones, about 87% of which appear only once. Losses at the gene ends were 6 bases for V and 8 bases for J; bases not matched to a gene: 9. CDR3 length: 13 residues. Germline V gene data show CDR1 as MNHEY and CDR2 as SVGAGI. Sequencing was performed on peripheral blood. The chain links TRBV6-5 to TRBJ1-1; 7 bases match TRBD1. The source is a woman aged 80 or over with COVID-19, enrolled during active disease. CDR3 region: CASRPTGSREAFF. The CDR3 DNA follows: TGTGCCAGCAGACCGACAGGGAGTAGAGAAGCTTTCTTT.